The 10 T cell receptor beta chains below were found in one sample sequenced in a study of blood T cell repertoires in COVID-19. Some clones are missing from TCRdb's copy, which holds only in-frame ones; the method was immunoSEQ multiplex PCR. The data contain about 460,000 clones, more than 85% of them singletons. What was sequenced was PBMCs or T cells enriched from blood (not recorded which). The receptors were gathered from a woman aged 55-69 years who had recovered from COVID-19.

CDR3 protein: CASSGVSGTYNEQFF. In nucleotides, the CDR3 is TGCGCCAGCAGTGGGGTCAGCGGAACCTACAATGAGCAGTTCTTC. The chain links TRBV10-2 to TRBJ2-1; tentatively, D is TRBD2 (5 bases). Germline CDR1 and CDR2: WSHSY and SAAADI. V lost 4 bases and J lost 2, with 12 bases in between. The CDR3 sequence is 15 residues long.

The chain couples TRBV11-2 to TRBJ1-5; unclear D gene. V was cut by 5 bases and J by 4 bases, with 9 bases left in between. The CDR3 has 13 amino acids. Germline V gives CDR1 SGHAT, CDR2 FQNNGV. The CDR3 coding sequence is TGTGCCAGCAGCCCGGGTCCTAATCAGCCCCAGCATTTT. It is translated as CASSPGPNQPQHF.

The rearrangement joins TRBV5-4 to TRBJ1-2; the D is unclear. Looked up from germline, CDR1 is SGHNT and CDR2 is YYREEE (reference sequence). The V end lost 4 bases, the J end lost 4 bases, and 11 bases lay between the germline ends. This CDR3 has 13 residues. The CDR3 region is CASSRSQFYGYTF. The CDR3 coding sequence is TGTGCCAGCAGCCGTTCCCAGTTCTATGGCTACACCTTC.

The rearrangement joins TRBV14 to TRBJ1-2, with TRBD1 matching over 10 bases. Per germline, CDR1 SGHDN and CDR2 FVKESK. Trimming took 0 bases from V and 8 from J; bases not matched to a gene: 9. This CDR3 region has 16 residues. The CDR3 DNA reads TGTGCCAGCAGCCAAGATATGGGGACAGGGGCGCTCGGCTACACCTTC. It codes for CASSQDMGTGALGYTF.

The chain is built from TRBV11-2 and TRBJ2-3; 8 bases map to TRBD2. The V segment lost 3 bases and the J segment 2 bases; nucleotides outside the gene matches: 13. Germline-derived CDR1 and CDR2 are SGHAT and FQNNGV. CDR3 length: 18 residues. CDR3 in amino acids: CASSFRLSRGGNTDTQYF. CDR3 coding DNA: TGTGCCAGCAGCTTCCGACTAAGTCGCGGGGGGAACACAGATACGCAGTATTTT.

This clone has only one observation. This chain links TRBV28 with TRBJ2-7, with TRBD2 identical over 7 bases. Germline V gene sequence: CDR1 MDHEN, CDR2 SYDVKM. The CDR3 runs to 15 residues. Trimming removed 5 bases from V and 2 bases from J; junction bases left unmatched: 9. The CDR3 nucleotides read TGTGCCAGCAGTCCTTTTAGCGGGCCGCCCTACGAGCAGTACTTC. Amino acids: CASSPFSGPPYEQYF.

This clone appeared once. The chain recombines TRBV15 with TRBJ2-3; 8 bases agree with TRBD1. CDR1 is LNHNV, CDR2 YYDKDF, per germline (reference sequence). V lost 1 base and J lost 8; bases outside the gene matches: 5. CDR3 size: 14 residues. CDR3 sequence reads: CATSRGTTGGTQYF. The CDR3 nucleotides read TGTGCCACCAGCAGAGGTACTACAGGGGGTACGCAGTATTTT. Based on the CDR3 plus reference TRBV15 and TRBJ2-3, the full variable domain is DAMVIQNPRYQVTQFGKPVTLSCSQTLNHNVMYWYQQKSSQAPKLLFHYYDKDFNNEADTPDNFQSRRPNTSFCFLDIRSPGLGDTAMYLCATSRGTTGGTQYFGPGTRLTVL.

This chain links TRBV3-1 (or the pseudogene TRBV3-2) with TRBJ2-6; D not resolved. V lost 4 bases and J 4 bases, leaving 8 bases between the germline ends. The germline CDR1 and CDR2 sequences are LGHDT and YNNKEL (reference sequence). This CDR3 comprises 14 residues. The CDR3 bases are TGTGCCAGCAGCCCGACAAGCGGGGCCAACGTCCTGACTTTC. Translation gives CASSPTSGANVLTF.

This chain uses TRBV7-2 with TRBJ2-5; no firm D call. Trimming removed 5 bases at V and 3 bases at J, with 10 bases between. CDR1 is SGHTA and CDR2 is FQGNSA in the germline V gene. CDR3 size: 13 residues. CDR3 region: CASSPWPEETQYF. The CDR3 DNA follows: TGTGCCAGCAGCCCCTGGCCCGAAGAGACCCAGTACTTC.

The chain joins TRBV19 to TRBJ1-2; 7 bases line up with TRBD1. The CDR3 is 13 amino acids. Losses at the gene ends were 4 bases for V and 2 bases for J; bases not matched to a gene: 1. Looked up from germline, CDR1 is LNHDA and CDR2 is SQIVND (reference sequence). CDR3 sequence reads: CASSKGQNYGYTF. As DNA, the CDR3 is TGTGCCAGTAGTAAGGGACAGAACTATGGCTACACCTTC. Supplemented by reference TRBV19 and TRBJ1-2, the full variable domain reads DGGITQSPKYLFRKEGQNVTLSCEQNLNHDAMYWYRQDPGQGLRLIYYSQIVNDFQKGDIAEGYSVSREKKESFPLTVTSAQKNPTAFYLCASSKGQNYGYTFGSGTRLTVV.